The entry below gives a single T cell receptor beta chain sequence along with its context. Its antigen remains unknown. This entry belongs to a study of Ad26.COV2.S vaccination and SARS-CoV-2 variants. Points from the study as a whole: Total T cell responses may have been underestimated by the TCR breadth and depth analyses.

Clones were sequenced by immunoSEQ multiplex PCR, and TCRdb holds only the in-frame ones, with some missing. The sample carries about 680,000 clones, around 89% recorded once. Described treatment: around 19 received Ad26.COV2.S at low or high dose, single or two shots; a few received placebo; per-sample allocation not given. Samples were taken on day 63 after the first vaccine or placebo injection. This clonotype originated in a person between 18 and 59 years old who received the Ad26.COV2.S COVID-19 vaccine or a placebo. The sequencing used peripheral blood, collected in a trial of Ad26.COV2.S vaccine versus placebo.

CDR3: CASSRAGLGGNTIYF. CDR3 DNA: TGTGCCAGCTCACGCGCAGGGCTGGGGGGAAACACCATATATTTT. The chain couples TRBV18 to TRBJ1-3; possibly TRBD1 for D (5 bases). V dropped 4 bases and J dropped 4 bases, with 14 bases sitting between them. The CDR3 covers 15 residues. CDR1 is KGHSH, CDR2 LQKENI, per germline.